This T cell receptor beta chain was documented in a study of control samples from healthy donors and cancer patients. The table came from immunoSEQ multiplex PCR; TCRdb's copy has only in-frame clones and leaves some out. Here the sample spans fewer than 85,000 clones, roughly 91% being singletons. V was shortened by 5 bases and J by 0 bases, with 14 bases between the two germline ends. This CDR3 has 16 amino acids. In germline, CDR1 is PRHDT, CDR2 FYEKMQ (reference sequence). The chain couples TRBV13 to TRBJ2-1; D gene uncertain. This clonotype was sampled from a man aged 25-45 years in good health. The material sequenced was blood. Here the CDR3 DNA reads TGTGCCAGCAGCCACACAAAGGTAGGCTCCTACAATGAGCAGTTCTTC. It yields the protein CASSHTKVGSYNEQFF.